This passage covers 18 T cell receptor beta chains from one sample sequenced in a study of early T cells in non-severe SARS-CoV-2 infection. Via MiXCR, TCRdb re-called the 5' RACE reads, giving one row per CDR3 protein. Among 50,000 to 65,000 distinct CDR3 sequences listed, about 9.7% were seen once. Sequenced: whole blood. These receptor sequences come from an adult who was a healthcare worker with PCR-confirmed SARS-CoV-2 infection or an uninfected control (not recorded which).

This clonotype was observed at least ten times. The CDR3 reads CAWSVPTTGRGDTQYF. CDR3 sequence (DNA): TGTGCCTGGAGTGTACCGACGACAGGGAGAGGGGATACGCAGTATTTT. The chain joins TRBV30 to TRBJ2-3, with TRBD1 identical over 7 bases. Trimming cost V 0 bases and J 6 bases; bases outside gene matches: 12. From germline, CDR1 is GTSNPN and CDR2 SVGIG (reference sequence). This CDR3 region has 16 residues.

This clonotype was found a few times. The rearrangement links TRBV6-5 to TRBJ2-2; the D call may be TRBD1 or TRBD2 (5 bases each). Germline CDR1 is MNHEY and CDR2 is SVGAGI. The CDR3 spans 14 residues. V lost 0 bases and J lost 8, with 10 bases in between. This CDR3 reads CASSYSGDRGELFF. DNA for the CDR3: TGTGCCAGCAGTTACTCGGGGGATCGGGGGGAGCTGTTTTTT.

This clonotype was observed many times. V gene TRBV10-3 combines with J gene TRBJ1-1; tentatively, D is TRBD1 (5 bases). Germline V gene sequence: CDR1 ENHRY, CDR2 SYGVKD. The CDR3 spans 14 residues. V gave up 6 bases and J gave up 1 base, with 12 bases separating them. The CDR3 loop reads CAIRAGHTNTEAFF. The CDR3 coding sequence is TGTGCCATCAGGGCAGGGCATACGAACACTGAAGCTTTCTTT.

This clonotype appeared many times. The chain carries TRBV7-3 and TRBJ2-1, with unresolved D. Trimming removed 5 bases at V and 10 bases at J, with 12 bases between. The CDR3 loop spans 12 amino acids. The germline V gene has CDR1 SGHTA and CDR2 FQGTGA. In DNA, the CDR3 is TGTGCCAGCAGCCCAGTCCGCCAGGAGCAGTTCTTC. Its translation is CASSPVRQEQFF.

This clonotype has a count of ten or more. The chain employs TRBV12-3 or TRBV12-4 and TRBJ1-1; 7 nucleotides match TRBD1. V lost 6 bases to trimming and J lost 1 base; unmatched junction nucleotides: 14. CDR3 length equals 17 residues. DNA of the CDR3: TGTGCCAGCAGCTCCGGGACAGCCAGTACGCAGAACACTGAAGCTTTCTTT. It specifies CASSSGTASTQNTEAFF.

This clonotype was detected many times. CDR3 in DNA: TGTGCCAGCATGGTCGGCGGAGGCAATGAGCAGTTCTTC. Protein sequence: CASMVGGGNEQFF. The V gene is TRBV27, the J gene TRBJ2-1; tentatively, D is TRBD2 (5 bases). The CDR3 is made up of 13 amino acids. Trimming left V 7 bases short and J 6 bases short, with 13 bases between. CDR1 and CDR2 from the germline V gene are MNHEY and SMNVEV (reference sequence).

The chain has TRBV10-3 and TRBJ1-1; the D is unclear. Per the germline V gene, CDR1 is ENHRY and CDR2 is SYGVKD. Trimming cost V 3 bases and J 2 bases, with 13 bases left between them. This CDR3 region has 15 residues. The CDR3 protein is CAISEQNQINTEAFF. The DNA for the CDR3 is TGTGCCATCAGTGAACAGAATCAGATTAACACTGAAGCTTTCTTT.

The chain links TRBV20-1 to TRBJ1-4, with 8 bases identical to TRBD1. Looked up from germline, CDR1 is DFQATT and CDR2 is SNEGSKA (reference sequence). The CDR3 loop spans 13 amino acids. V was pared by 3 bases and J by 8 bases, with 5 bases of the junction left unmatched. CDR3 DNA: TGCAGTGCTAGCGACAGGGGTGACGAAAAACTGTTTTTT. Protein product: CSASDRGDEKLFF.

The chain is built from TRBV10-3 and TRBJ1-5; weak D call: TRBD1 (5 bases). CDR3 length: 14 amino acids. From germline, CDR1 is ENHRY and CDR2 SYGVKD. The V and J ends lost 2 bases and 0 bases respectively, with 5 bases between them. The CDR3 nucleotides read TGTGCCATCAGTGAGGACAGTAGCAATCAGCCCCAGCATTTT. Its translation: CAISEDSSNQPQHF.

This clonotype was seen many times. The chain has TRBV14 and TRBJ2-1; the D is unclear. CDR1 and CDR2 from the germline V gene are SGHDN and FVKESK. V was trimmed by 1 base and J by 6 bases, leaving 13 bases between them. The CDR3 loop spans 15 amino acids. The CDR3 sequence is CASSQVGLVGNEQFF. The CDR3, as DNA: TGTGCCAGCAGCCAAGTCGGCCTTGTTGGCAATGAGCAGTTCTTC.

This clonotype was seen at least ten times. This sequence joins TRBV19 and TRBJ2-3; weak D call: TRBD2 (5 bases). The length of the CDR3 is 11 residues. V dropped 10 bases and J dropped 6 bases, with 11 bases sitting between them. Per germline, CDR1 LNHDA and CDR2 SQIVND (reference sequence). For the CDR3, the DNA is TGTGCCACGGCGGGTGGGGATACGCAGTATTTT. Its translation is CATAGGDTQYF.

This clonotype was counted ten times or more. The CDR3 nucleotides are TGCGCCAGCAGTGACGGACAGCTGTACGAGCAGTACTTC. Its protein product is CASSDGQLYEQYF. The chain uses TRBV10-2 and TRBJ2-7, with TRBD1 as a possible D gene (6 bases). Germline-derived CDR1 and CDR2 are WSHSY and SAAADI. The V gene lost 3 bases and the J gene lost 4 bases, with 10 bases spanning the gap. This CDR3 comprises 13 residues.

This clonotype was counted at least ten times. This sequence joins TRBV5-5 and TRBJ2-3; D possibly corresponds to TRBD2 (6 bases). The CDR3 loop spans 17 amino acids. CDR1 and CDR2 from the germline V gene are SGHKS and YYEKEE (reference sequence). V dropped 4 bases and J dropped 0 bases, with 18 bases sitting between them. The CDR3 DNA is TGTGCCAGCAGCCCCACCGGGACTGTTCCTAGCACAGATACGCAGTATTTT. Translating gives CASSPTGTVPSTDTQYF.

In its sample, this clonotype was seen many times. This rearrangement joins TRBV7-2 to TRBJ2-1; 7 positions match TRBD2. V was pared by 1 base and J by 4 bases, with 7 bases of the junction left unmatched. The CDR3 has 16 residues. From germline, CDR1 is SGHTA and CDR2 FQGNSA. The CDR3 DNA sequence: TGTGCCAGCAGCTTAGATCAGCGGGGACCATACAATGAGCAGTTCTTC. Translated: CASSLDQRGPYNEQFF.

The chain employs TRBV7-3 and TRBJ2-3, with D possibly called TRBD1 or TRBD2 (7 bases each). V shed 0 bases and J shed 4 bases, with 14 bases lying between them. Germline V gene sequence: CDR1 SGHTA, CDR2 FQGTGA. The CDR3 contains 16 residues. CDR3 sequence reads: CASSLTGLGTADTQYF. The CDR3 DNA is TGTGCCAGCAGCTTAACAGGACTAGGGACAGCAGATACGCAGTATTTT. Full variable domain (missing parts from reference TRBV7-3 and TRBJ2-3): GAGVSQTPSNKVTEKGKYVELRCDPISGHTALYWYRQSLGQGPEFLIYFQGTGAADDSGLPNDRFFAVRPEGSVSTLKIQRTERGDSAVYLCASSLTGLGTADTQYFGPGTRLTVL.

This chain uses TRBV27 with TRBJ2-7; D is unresolved. The CDR3 has 11 amino acids. CDR1 MNHEY and CDR2 SMNVEV come from the germline V gene (reference sequence). The germline V and J ends were trimmed by 4 bases and 4 bases, with 5 bases remaining between them. The DNA of the CDR3 is TGTGCCAGCAGTTCATATTACGAGCAGTACTTC. Protein sequence: CASSSYYEQYF.

The table lists this clonotype with many counts. The rearrangement uses TRBV19 and TRBJ2-2, with TRBD2 identical over 8 bases. Per the germline V gene, CDR1 is LNHDA and CDR2 is SQIVND (reference sequence). V shed 3 bases, J shed 3 bases, and the junction held 6 bases outside the gene matches. CDR3 length: 16 amino acids. This chain's CDR3 is CASSISGTRYTGELFF. The DNA for the CDR3 is TGTGCCAGTAGTATTAGCGGGACCCGATACACCGGGGAGCTGTTTTTT.

This clonotype was seen ten or more times. CDR3 nucleotides: TGTGCCAGCAGCTTAAATTCTGGGACAGGGACCTACGAGCAGTACTTC. Translated: CASSLNSGTGTYEQYF. V and J are TRBV7-8 and TRBJ2-7; 9 nucleotides line up with TRBD1. After removal of 2 bases from V and 2 bases from J, the junction contained 7 bases not matched to a gene. This CDR3 comprises 16 residues. Germline lookup yields CDR1 SGHVS and CDR2 FQNEAQ. The full variable domain, rest sourced from reference TRBV7-8 and TRBJ2-7, is GAGVSQSPRYKVAKRGQDVALRCDPISGHVSLFWYQQALGQGPEFLTYFQNEAQLDKSGLPSDRFFAERPEGSVSTLKIQRTQQEDSAVYLCASSLNSGTGTYEQYFGPGTRLTVT.